A single sample is the source of the 7 T cell receptor beta chains below, sequenced in a study of blood T cell repertoires in COVID-19. The repertoire was sequenced with immunoSEQ multiplex PCR; TCRdb's copy has only in-frame clones and lacks some. The table lists 53,000 or so clones, around 79% of them singletons. Sequencing was performed on peripheral blood. The receptors come from a man in his sixties or seventies with active or convalescent COVID-19.

The chain links TRBV6-2 or TRBV6-3 to TRBJ1-2; possible D gene TRBD1, 6 bases. The germline V gene encodes CDR1 MNHEY and CDR2 SVGEGT. V was cut by 4 bases and J by 5 bases, with 14 bases left in between. The CDR3 spans 14 residues. As DNA, the CDR3 is TGTGCCAGCAGTTTGGACAGCGGGGGATATGGCTACACCTTC. Amino acid sequence: CASSLDSGGYGYTF.

The V call is TRBV24-1, the J call TRBJ1-1, with D maybe TRBD1 (6 bases). This CDR3 has 13 amino acids. The V end lost 3 bases, the J end lost 3 bases, and 7 bases lay between the germline ends. The germline gives CDR1 KGHDR, CDR2 SFDVKD. CDR3 bases: TGTGCCACCAGTGATCAGGGGTACACTGAAGCTTTCTTT. Translation gives CATSDQGYTEAFF.

The count of this clone is one. This chain uses TRBV19 with TRBJ1-4; tentative D call: TRBD1 (6 bases). CDR1 and CDR2 from the germline V gene are LNHDA and SQIVND (reference sequence). This CDR3 is built from 14 residues. V lost 3 bases and J 8 bases, leaving 13 bases between the germline ends. The CDR3 DNA is TGTGCCAGTAGTATGGCGTCAGGGGTCGAAAAACTGTTTTTT. Its translation: CASSMASGVEKLFF.

This clone was detected only once. The V and J genes are TRBV2 and TRBJ1-4; 7 nucleotides line up with TRBD1. The CDR3 covers 16 residues. CDR1 SNHLY and CDR2 FYNNEI come from the germline V gene. The trim removed 6 bases at V and 7 bases at J, leaving 14 bases unmatched. In DNA, the CDR3 is TGTGCCAGCAGCGAAAGATCCACAGGGGCGGGTGAAAAACTGTTTTTT. It encodes CASSERSTGAGEKLFF.

The V call is TRBV7-9, the J call TRBJ2-7, with 7 positions matching TRBD2. V lost 5 bases to trimming and J lost 8 bases; unmatched junction nucleotides: 12. This CDR3 region has 14 residues. Looked up from germline, CDR1 is SEHNR and CDR2 is FQNEAQ (reference sequence). CDR3 in amino acids: CASSPRSAGVQQYF. CDR3 bases: TGTGCCAGCAGCCCAAGATCGGCGGGAGTGCAGCAGTACTTC.

V is TRBV5-1 and J is TRBJ2-6, with 10 bases that match TRBD1. Germline V CDR1 and CDR2: SGHRS, YFSETQ. The CDR3 contains 16 residues. J gave up 3 bases and V 3 bases, and 3 bases lay outside the gene matches. CDR3 sequence (DNA): TGCGCCAGCAGCTGGACAGGGGGAGGTGGGGCCAACGTCCTGACTTTC. This translates into CASSWTGGGGANVLTF.

This clone was observed once. The CDR3 region has the DNA TGTGCCAGTAGTTCAAGGAGGACAGGCAGCTACGAGCAGTACTTC. It encodes CASSSRRTGSYEQYF. The V gene is TRBV19, the J gene TRBJ2-7; 7 positions agree with TRBD1. The CDR3 consists of 15 residues. Per germline, CDR1 LNHDA and CDR2 SQIVND (reference sequence). With 5 bases clipped from V and 3 bases from J, the junction kept 10 bases outside the gene matches.